Only a few counts were recorded for the clone carrying this T cell receptor (beta chain). Its antigen is still unknown. This PCR relied on a set of 60 Vbeta primers and 13 Jbeta primers. Profiled with immunoSEQ multiplex PCR; TCRdb holds only in-frame clones, not every one. The sample lists about 150,000 clones, 75% to 85% occurring once. The germline CDR1 and CDR2 sequences are SGHKS and YYEKEE (reference sequence). Trimming left V 2 bases short and J 4 bases short, with 4 bases between. The CDR3 totals 12 residues. The data originate from a study of cytomegalovirus exposure and HLA in healthy donors. Study outcomes and limitations: Within an earlier analysis, most TCR beta V segments proved productive either about 90% or about 30% of the time. The authors enumerated 150 to 200 TCR beta chains as linked to cytomegalovirus.

All the people who gave samples were healthy bone marrow donors. Nominally healthy donors were sampled, though unrecorded immune exposures were likely. Sequenced sample: PBMCs. The chain uses TRBV5-5 and TRBJ2-1; D not resolved. The receptor comes from a woman aged 40 to 50 in good health and CMV-seronegative. The CDR3: CASSFSYNEQFF. The CDR3 DNA reads as TGTGCCAGCAGCTTTAGTTACAATGAGCAGTTCTTC.